These 7 T cell receptor beta chains share one sample of origin, sequenced in a study of identical twins. One entry per CDR3 protein, called by TCRdb with MiXCR from the 5' RACE reads. Altogether under 300,000 distinct CDR3 sequences are present, roughly an eighth being singletons, with the ten largest covering 3.5% to 5%. Separately, the same data were catalogued under a study of yellow fever vaccine responses in identical twins.

The specimen was memory (CD45RO+) T cells sorted from blood. All receptors come from a woman younger than 30 in good health.

This rearrangement joins TRBV12-3 or TRBV12-4 to TRBJ2-3; 7 bases line up with TRBD1. Germline trimming cut 7 bases from V and 1 base from J; bases unmatched to any gene: 5. The CDR3 sequence is 14 residues long. The CDR3 sequence: CASTIGQGTDTQYF. CDR3 coding DNA: TGTGCCAGCACTATCGGACAGGGCACAGATACGCAGTATTTT.

This clonotype was observed at least ten times. V gene TRBV12-3 or TRBV12-4 combines with J gene TRBJ2-3, with 9 bases fitting TRBD1. V lost 7 bases, J lost 4 bases, and 6 bases stayed unmatched. The CDR3 loop spans 14 amino acids. CDR3 bases: TGTGCCAGCACCCCGACAGGGGGTTCAGATACGCAGTATTTT. It codes for CASTPTGGSDTQYF.

This clonotype was counted ten times or more. CDR3 bases: TGCAGTGCTAGGCTAGCTGGCGTCACCGGGGAGCTGTTTTTT. It yields the protein CSARLAGVTGELFF. The rearrangement joins TRBV20-1 to TRBJ2-2; weak D call: TRBD2 (5 bases). The V gene lost 3 bases and the J gene lost 4 bases, with 12 bases spanning the gap. CDR1 is DFQATT, CDR2 SNEGSKA, per germline (reference sequence). The CDR3 consists of 14 residues.

The chain employs TRBV25-1 and TRBJ2-5, with D unresolved. This CDR3 spans 13 amino acids. Germline V CDR1 and CDR2: MGHDK, SYGVNS. Deletions cut 3 bases from V and 4 bases from J, with 9 bases between. CDR3 DNA: TGTGCCAGCAGTGACGTGGGGTTAGAGACCCAGTACTTC. Translated, it gives CASSDVGLETQYF.

This clonotype was detected a few times. The chain combines TRBV10-3 with TRBJ2-2; 8 bases align to TRBD1. CDR1 and CDR2 from the germline V gene are ENHRY and SYGVKD. The CDR3 totals 14 residues. V dropped 6 bases and J dropped 5; count of bases not matched to a gene: 5. The DNA for the CDR3 is TGTGCCATCAGGGAGACAGGGGCGACCGGGGAGCTGTTTTTT. Protein sequence: CAIRETGATGELFF.

The table lists this clonotype with a few counts. The V gene is TRBV28, the J gene TRBJ1-2, with unresolved D. CDR3 length: 14 residues. V gave up 3 bases and J gave up 6 bases, with 14 bases separating them. Germline CDR1 MDHEN, CDR2 SYDVKM. DNA of the CDR3: TGTGCCAGCAGTTTTATCTCTGGGTATAATGGCTACACCTTC. Residues: CASSFISGYNGYTF.

This clonotype was picked up many times. The CDR3 coding sequence is TGCGCCAGCAGCCAAGCTTGGATAACCTCTGGGGCCAACGTCCTGACTTTC. Protein: CASSQAWITSGANVLTF. V is TRBV4-3 and J is TRBJ2-6; D unclear. The CDR3 totals 17 residues. Germline CDR1 LGHNA, CDR2 YSLEER. V lost 1 base and J 0 bases, leaving 10 bases between the germline ends.